Below, 18 T cell receptor beta chains from the same sample are listed, as sequenced in a study of T cell changes during pregnancy in multiple sclerosis. Some clones are missing from TCRdb's copy, which holds only in-frame ones; the method was immunoSEQ multiplex PCR. Of tens of thousands of clones in the sample, roughly 90% were seen once. The sample here was CD4+ T cells from peripheral blood mononuclear cells, taken in the third trimester of pregnancy. The source is a female donor in good health, enrolled as a control in a pregnancy study.

This chain uses TRBV19 with TRBJ2-2, with D maybe TRBD1 (5 bases). Germline V lookup: CDR1 LNHDA, CDR2 SQIVND (reference sequence). The CDR3 totals 15 residues. V was shortened by 4 bases and J by 4 bases, with 13 bases between the two germline ends. CDR3 DNA sequence: TGTGCCAGTAGTACCCCCATCAGGGTCACCGGGGAGCTGTTTTTT. Translating it yields CASSTPIRVTGELFF. Together with reference TRBV19 and TRBJ2-2, the CDR3 gives the full variable domain: DGGITQSPKYLFRKEGQNVTLSCEQNLNHDAMYWYRQDPGQGLRLIYYSQIVNDFQKGDIAEGYSVSREKKESFPLTVTSAQKNPTAFYLCASSTPIRVTGELFFGEGSRLTVL.

This clone has just one count. The V call is TRBV30, the J call TRBJ1-1; TRBD1 agrees at 7 bases. Germline CDR1 and CDR2: GTSNPN and SVGIG (reference sequence). This CDR3 has 13 residues. Trimming took 1 base from V and 9 from J; bases not matched to a gene: 8. The CDR3 is CAWSAPKTGKAFF. Written as DNA, the CDR3 is TGTGCCTGGAGTGCCCCCAAGACAGGGAAAGCTTTCTTT.

The chain uses TRBV23-1 and TRBJ2-5; 7 positions agree with TRBD2. TRBV23-1 has ORF status, its function being uncertain. Unmatched junction bases numbered 2, after V lost 6 bases and J lost 1 base. This CDR3 has 13 amino acids. The CDR3 DNA reads TGCGCCAGCAGAGCGGGACTCCAAGAGACCCAGTACTTC. Its translation is CASRAGLQETQYF.

This rearrangement joins TRBV21-1 to TRBJ2-2; TRBD2 reflects the table's D call only, with no check against the DNA. TRBV21-1 is designated a pseudogene. The CDR3 extends over 19 amino acids. The CDR3 bases are TGTGCCAGCAGCAAAGAAGGAGCTTACAAGAAATTTAACACCGGGGAGCTGTTTTTT. As protein: CASSKEGAYKKFNTGELFF.

J is TRBJ1-2 and V is TRBV7-2, with TRBD1 as a possible D gene (6 bases). Germline CDR1 SGHTA, CDR2 FQGNSA. The CDR3 runs 13 residues. With 5 bases removed from V and 11 bases from J, the gap between germline ends came to 18 bases. The CDR3, as DNA: TGTGCCAGCAGCCTCAGGGGATTGGCGGTGTACACCTTC. Encoded protein: CASSLRGLAVYTF.

Here the CDR3 DNA reads TGTGCCAGCAGCATGGACAGGGGAGGTGAAAAACTGTTTTTT. Translated, it gives CASSMDRGGEKLFF. The rearrangement joins TRBV7-9 to TRBJ1-4; 9 bases agree with TRBD1. The length of the CDR3 is 14 residues. Per the germline V gene, CDR1 is SEHNR and CDR2 is FQNEAQ (reference sequence). The V gene end was trimmed by 5 bases and the J gene end by 7 bases; junction bases not matched to a gene: 5.

The chain employs TRBV18 and TRBJ2-7; a possible D gene is TRBD2 (5 bases). Germline assignment: CDR1 KGHSH and CDR2 LQKENI. CDR3 length: 15 amino acids. Trimming took off 3 bases at V and 0 bases at J, with 12 bases between the two ends. This CDR3 is CASSPTTGVSYEQYF. The CDR3 region has the DNA TGTGCCAGCTCACCCACGACCGGGGTCTCCTACGAGCAGTACTTC.

The V call is TRBV19, the J call TRBJ2-1; 7 bases are shared with TRBD1. Germline values: CDR1 LNHDA, CDR2 SQIVND (reference sequence). The ends lost 3 bases at V and 6 bases at J; junction bases unmatched: 2. The CDR3 runs to 13 residues. CDR3: CASSINRGNEQFF. In DNA, the CDR3 is TGTGCCAGTAGTATTAACAGGGGCAATGAGCAGTTCTTC.

The chain uses TRBV7-2 and TRBJ2-7; possible D gene TRBD1, 5 bases. This CDR3 region has 14 residues. The germline V gene has CDR1 SGHTA and CDR2 FQGNSA. Between the trimmed V and J ends, which lost 2 bases and 2 bases, there was a span of 10 bases. CDR3 nucleotides: TGTGCCAGCAGCTTATTGTCGACAGCCTACGAGCAGTACTTC. Its translation is CASSLLSTAYEQYF.

The rearrangement links TRBV4-1 to TRBJ1-1, with D possibly TRBD1 on 5 matching bases. This CDR3 has 17 amino acids. Germline lookup yields CDR1 MGHRA and CDR2 YSYEKL. V was trimmed by 0 bases and J by 4 bases, leaving 18 bases between them. The CDR3 loop reads CASSQDRGGTRGTEAFF. In DNA form, the CDR3 reads TGCGCCAGCAGCCAAGATCGGGGAGGGACTCGTGGCACTGAAGCTTTCTTT.

The CDR3 protein is CASSYSQDRGQAGYTF. Here the CDR3 DNA reads TGTGCCAGCAGTTACTCGCAGGACAGGGGGCAGGCTGGCTACACCTTC. This rearrangement joins TRBV6-8 to TRBJ1-2, with TRBD1 identical over 11 bases. Trimming took 0 bases from V and 7 from J; bases not matched to a gene: 7. The CDR3 has 16 residues. CDR1 and CDR2 (germline): MNHGY, SAAAGT.

J is TRBJ2-2 and V is TRBV10-3; 11 positions match TRBD1. With V trimmed by 6 bases and J by 0 bases, 3 bases remained unmatched. The germline gives CDR1 ENHRY, CDR2 SYGVKD. The CDR3 is 16 amino acids. The CDR3 DNA follows: TGTGCCATCAGGGGGGACAGGGGGACGAACACCGGGGAGCTGTTTTTT. Translating gives CAIRGDRGTNTGELFF.

The CDR3, as DNA: TGTGCCATCCGAGAACAGGGCCCCAATGAGCAGTTCTTC. This translates into CAIREQGPNEQFF. The chain combines TRBV10-3 with TRBJ2-1; tentatively, D is TRBD1 (6 bases). There are 13 residues in the CDR3. Trimming took 8 bases from V and 6 from J, leaving 14 bases between them. CDR1 ENHRY and CDR2 SYGVKD come from the germline V gene.

The V gene is TRBV5-1, the J gene TRBJ2-7; D is uncertain. V gave up 2 bases and J gave up 3 bases, with 12 bases separating them. The CDR3 has 14 amino acids. Looked up from germline, CDR1 is SGHRS and CDR2 is YFSETQ. The CDR3 spells CASSFFTGLYEQYF. The CDR3, as DNA: TGCGCCAGCAGCTTTTTCACGGGTCTCTACGAGCAGTACTTC.

The chain is built from TRBV7-2 and TRBJ2-2; 10 bases line up with TRBD2. The CDR3 loop spans 17 amino acids. Germline values: CDR1 SGHTA, CDR2 FQGNSA. V trimming: 2 bases; J trimming: 6 bases; junction bases outside the gene matches: 9. CDR3 coding DNA: TGTGCCAGCAGCTTATGGGCTCCAGCGGGGGGGCCCGGGGAGCTGTTTTTT. It translates to CASSLWAPAGGPGELFF.

The chain has TRBV5-1 and TRBJ1-3; D is uncertain. The CDR3 totals 14 residues. The germline V gene encodes CDR1 SGHRS and CDR2 YFSETQ. V lost 0 bases to trimming and J lost 0 bases, with 4 bases between them. CDR3: CASSLGSSGNTIYF. Written as DNA, the CDR3 is TGCGCCAGCAGCTTGGGCAGCTCTGGAAACACCATATATTTT. The full variable domain, in which reference TRBV5-1 and TRBJ1-3 provide the parts outside the CDR3, is KAGVTQTPRYLIKTRGQQVTLSCSPISGHRSVSWYQQTPGQGLQFLFEYFSETQRNKGNFPGRFSGRQFSNSRSEMNVSTLELGDSALYLCASSLGSSGNTIYFGEGSWLTVV.

The V call is TRBV6-5, the J call TRBJ2-2; D is perhaps TRBD1 (5 bases). The V end lost 0 bases, the J end lost 4 bases, and 9 bases lay between the germline ends. Per germline, CDR1 MNHEY and CDR2 SVGAGI. This CDR3 is built from 15 residues. Here the CDR3 DNA reads TGTGCCAGCAGTTACTCCGGACAAGCCACCGGGGAGCTGTTTTTT. This sequence encodes CASSYSGQATGELFF.

This rearrangement joins TRBV5-4 to TRBJ1-1; D is possibly TRBD1 (6 bases). Trimming pared 2 bases from V and 0 bases from J, leaving 14 bases between. Per germline, CDR1 SGHNT and CDR2 YYREEE (reference sequence). This CDR3 has 16 amino acids. CDR3 residues: CASSFGETGLNTEAFF. In DNA, the CDR3 is TGTGCCAGCAGCTTCGGGGAGACAGGTTTGAACACTGAAGCTTTCTTT.